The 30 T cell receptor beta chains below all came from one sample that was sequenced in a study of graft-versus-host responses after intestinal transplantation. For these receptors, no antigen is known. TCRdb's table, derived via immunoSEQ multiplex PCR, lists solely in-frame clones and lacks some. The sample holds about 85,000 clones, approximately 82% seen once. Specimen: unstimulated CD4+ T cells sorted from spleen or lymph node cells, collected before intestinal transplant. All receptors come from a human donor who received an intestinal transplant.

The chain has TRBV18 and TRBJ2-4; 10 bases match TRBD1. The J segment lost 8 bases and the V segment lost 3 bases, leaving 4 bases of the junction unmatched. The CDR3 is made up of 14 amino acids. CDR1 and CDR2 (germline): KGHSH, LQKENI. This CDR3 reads CASSPRQGADIQYF. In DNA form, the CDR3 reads TGTGCCAGCTCACCCCGACAGGGGGCGGACATTCAGTACTTC.

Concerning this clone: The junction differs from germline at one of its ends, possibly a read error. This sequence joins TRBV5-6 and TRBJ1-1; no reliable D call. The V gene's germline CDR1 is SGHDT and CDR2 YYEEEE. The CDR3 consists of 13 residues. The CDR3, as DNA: TGTGCCAGCAGCTTGGGTCAGGCCACTGTAGCTTTCTTT. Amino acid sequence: CASSLGQATVAFF. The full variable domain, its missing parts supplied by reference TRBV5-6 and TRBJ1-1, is DAGVTQSPTHLIKTRGQQVTLRCSPKSGHDTVSWYQQALGQGPQFIFQYYEEEERQRGNFPDRFSGHQFPNYSSELNVNALLLGDSALYLCASSLGQATVAFFGQGTRLTVV.

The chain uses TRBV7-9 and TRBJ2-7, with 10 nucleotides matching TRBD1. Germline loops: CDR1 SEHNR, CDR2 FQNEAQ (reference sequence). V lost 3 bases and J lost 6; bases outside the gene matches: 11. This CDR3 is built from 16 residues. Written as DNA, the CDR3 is TGTGCCAGCAGCTTGGGACAGGGGTCGCGGGGAGCCGAGCAGTACTTC. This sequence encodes CASSLGQGSRGAEQYF.

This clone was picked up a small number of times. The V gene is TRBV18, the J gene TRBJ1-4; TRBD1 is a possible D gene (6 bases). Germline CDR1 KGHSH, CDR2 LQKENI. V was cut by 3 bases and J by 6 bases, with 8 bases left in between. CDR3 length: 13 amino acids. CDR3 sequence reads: CASSPDSYEKLFF. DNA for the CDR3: TGTGCCAGCTCACCGGACAGCTATGAAAAACTGTTTTTT.

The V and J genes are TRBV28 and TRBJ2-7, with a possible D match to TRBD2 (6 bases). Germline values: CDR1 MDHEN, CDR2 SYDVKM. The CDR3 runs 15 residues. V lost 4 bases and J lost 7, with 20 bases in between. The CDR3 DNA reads TGTGCCAGCAGTTCCGGTGCGGGAAGCCTCTGGGAGCAGTACTTC. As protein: CASSSGAGSLWEQYF.

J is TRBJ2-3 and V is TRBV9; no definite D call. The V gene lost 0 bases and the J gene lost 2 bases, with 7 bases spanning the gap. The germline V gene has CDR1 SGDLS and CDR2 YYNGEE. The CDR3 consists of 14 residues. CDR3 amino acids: CASSVAQSTDTQYF. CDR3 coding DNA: TGTGCCAGCAGCGTAGCCCAGTCCACAGATACGCAGTATTTT.

CDR3 residues: CASSWAEGGNSPLHF. The CDR3 region has the DNA TGTGCCAGCAGCTGGGCGGAGGGTGGAAATTCACCCCTCCACTTT. The gene calls are TRBV5-4 and TRBJ1-6, with unresolved D. V was cut by 3 bases and J by 7 bases, with 14 bases left in between. The germline V gene has CDR1 SGHNT and CDR2 YYREEE (reference sequence). CDR3 length equals 15 residues.

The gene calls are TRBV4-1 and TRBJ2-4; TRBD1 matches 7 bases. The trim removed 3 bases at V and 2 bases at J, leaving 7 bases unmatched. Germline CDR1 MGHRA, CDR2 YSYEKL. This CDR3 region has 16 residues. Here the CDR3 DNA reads TGCGCCAGCAGCCAGGGGGACAGTTATACCAAAAACATTCAGTACTTC. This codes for CASSQGDSYTKNIQYF.

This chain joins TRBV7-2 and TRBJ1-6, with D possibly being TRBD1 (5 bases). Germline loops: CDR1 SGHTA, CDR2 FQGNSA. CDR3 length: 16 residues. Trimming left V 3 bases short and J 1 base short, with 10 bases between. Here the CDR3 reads CASSLGGGSYNSPLHF. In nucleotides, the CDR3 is TGTGCCAGCAGCTTGGGGGGAGGATCCTATAATTCACCCCTCCACTTT. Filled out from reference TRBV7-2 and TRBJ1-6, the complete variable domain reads GAGVSQSPSNKVTEKGKDVELRCDPISGHTALYWYRQSLGQGLEFLIYFQGNSAPDKSGLPSDRFSAERTGGSVSTLTIQRTQQEDSAVYLCASSLGGGSYNSPLHFGNGTRLTVT.

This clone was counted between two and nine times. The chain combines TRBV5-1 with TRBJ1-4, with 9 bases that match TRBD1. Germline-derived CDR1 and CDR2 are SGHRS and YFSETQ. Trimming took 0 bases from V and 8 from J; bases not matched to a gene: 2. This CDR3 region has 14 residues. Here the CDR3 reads CASSLAGTGEKLFF. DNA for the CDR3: TGCGCCAGCAGCTTGGCGGGGACAGGGGAAAAACTGTTTTTT. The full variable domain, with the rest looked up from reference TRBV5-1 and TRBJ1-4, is KAGVTQTPRYLIKTRGQQVTLSCSPISGHRSVSWYQQTPGQGLQFLFEYFSETQRNKGNFPGRFSGRQFSNSRSEMNVSTLELGDSALYLCASSLAGTGEKLFFGSGTQLSVL.

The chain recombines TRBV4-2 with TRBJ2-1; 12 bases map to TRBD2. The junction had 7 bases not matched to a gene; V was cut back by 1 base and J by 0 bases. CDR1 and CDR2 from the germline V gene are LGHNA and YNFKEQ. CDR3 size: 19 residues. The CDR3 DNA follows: TGTGCCAGCAGCCAAGTAGGGCTAGCGGGAGGGAGCTCCTACAATGAGCAGTTCTTC. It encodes CASSQVGLAGGSSYNEQFF.

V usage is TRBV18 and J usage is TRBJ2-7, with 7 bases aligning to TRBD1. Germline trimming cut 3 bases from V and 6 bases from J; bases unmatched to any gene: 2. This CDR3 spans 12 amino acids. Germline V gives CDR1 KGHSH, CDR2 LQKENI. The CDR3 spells CASSPTGFEQYF. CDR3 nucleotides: TGTGCCAGCTCACCGACAGGGTTCGAGCAGTACTTC.

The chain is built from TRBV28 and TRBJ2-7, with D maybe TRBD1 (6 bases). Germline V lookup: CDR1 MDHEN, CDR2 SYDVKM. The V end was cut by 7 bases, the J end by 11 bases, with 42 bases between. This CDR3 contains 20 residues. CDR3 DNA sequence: TGTGCCAGCATCCCCCTCCGGGACACCCGGCACCTACGAGGTCCGAGGGTTGAGTACTTC. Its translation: CASIPLRDTRHLRGPRVEYF.

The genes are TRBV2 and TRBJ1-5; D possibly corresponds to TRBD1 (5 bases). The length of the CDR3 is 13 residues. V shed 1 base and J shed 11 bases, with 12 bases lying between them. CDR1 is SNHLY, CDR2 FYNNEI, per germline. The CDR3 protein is CASSEGQGGTQHF. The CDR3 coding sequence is TGTGCCAGCAGTGAAGGGCAGGGTGGGACCCAGCATTTT.

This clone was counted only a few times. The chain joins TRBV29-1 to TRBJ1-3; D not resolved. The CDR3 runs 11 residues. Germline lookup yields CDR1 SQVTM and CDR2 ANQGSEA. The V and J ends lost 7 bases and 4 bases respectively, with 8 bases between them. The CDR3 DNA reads TGCAGCGGCAGTGTCGGAAACACCATATATTTT. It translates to CSGSVGNTIYF.

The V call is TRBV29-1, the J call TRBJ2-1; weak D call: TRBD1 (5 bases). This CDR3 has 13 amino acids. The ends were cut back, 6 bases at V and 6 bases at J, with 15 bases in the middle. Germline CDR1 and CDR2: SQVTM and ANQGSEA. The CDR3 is CSVARLQGNEQFF. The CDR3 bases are TGCAGCGTAGCCCGTCTTCAGGGCAATGAGCAGTTCTTC.

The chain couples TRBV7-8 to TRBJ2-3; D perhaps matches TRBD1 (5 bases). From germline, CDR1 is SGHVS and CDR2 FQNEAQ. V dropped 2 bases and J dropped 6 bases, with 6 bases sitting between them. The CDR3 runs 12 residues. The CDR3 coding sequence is TGTGCCAGCAGCTTAAAGGGGGATACGCAGTATTTT. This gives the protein CASSLKGDTQYF.

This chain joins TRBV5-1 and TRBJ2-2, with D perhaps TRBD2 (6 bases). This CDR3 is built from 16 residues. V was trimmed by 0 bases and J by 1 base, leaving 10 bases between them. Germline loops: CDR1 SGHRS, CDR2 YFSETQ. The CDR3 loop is CASSLEVGGNTGELFF. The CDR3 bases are TGCGCCAGCAGCTTGGAAGTCGGGGGGAACACCGGGGAGCTGTTTTTT.

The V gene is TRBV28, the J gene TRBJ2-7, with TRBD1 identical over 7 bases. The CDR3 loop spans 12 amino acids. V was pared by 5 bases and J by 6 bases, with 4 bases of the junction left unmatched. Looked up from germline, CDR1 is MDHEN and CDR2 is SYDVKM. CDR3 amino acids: CASSLGQAEQYF. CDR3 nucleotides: TGTGCCAGCAGTCTCGGACAGGCCGAGCAGTACTTC.

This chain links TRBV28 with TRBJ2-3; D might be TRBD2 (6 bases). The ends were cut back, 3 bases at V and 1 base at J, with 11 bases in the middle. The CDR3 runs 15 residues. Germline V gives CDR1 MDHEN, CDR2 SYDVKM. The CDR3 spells CASSFPSARTDTQYF. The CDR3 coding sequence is TGTGCCAGCAGTTTCCCTAGCGCGCGCACAGATACGCAGTATTTT.

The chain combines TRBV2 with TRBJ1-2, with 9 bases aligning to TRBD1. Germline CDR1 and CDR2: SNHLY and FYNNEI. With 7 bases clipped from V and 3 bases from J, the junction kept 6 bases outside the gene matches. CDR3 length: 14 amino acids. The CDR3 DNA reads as TGTGCCAGCACCTGGGACAGGGCAGACTATGGCTACACCTTC. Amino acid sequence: CASTWDRADYGYTF. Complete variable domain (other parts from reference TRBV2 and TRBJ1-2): EPEVTQTPSHQVTQMGQEVILRCVPISNHLYFYWYRQILGQKVEFLVSFYNNEISEKSEIFDDQFSVERPDGSNFTLKIRSTKLEDSAMYFCASTWDRADYGYTFGSGTRLTVV.

CDR3 loop: CASCHTGGAGNEQFF. CDR3 DNA sequence: TGCGCCAGCTGTCATACCGGGGGGGCCGGGAATGAGCAGTTCTTC. V usage is TRBV4-1 and J usage is TRBJ2-1; 8 nucleotides align to TRBD2. The length of the CDR3 is 15 residues. CDR1 MGHRA and CDR2 YSYEKL come from the germline V gene. V shed 8 bases, J shed 7 bases, and the junction held 13 bases outside the gene matches.

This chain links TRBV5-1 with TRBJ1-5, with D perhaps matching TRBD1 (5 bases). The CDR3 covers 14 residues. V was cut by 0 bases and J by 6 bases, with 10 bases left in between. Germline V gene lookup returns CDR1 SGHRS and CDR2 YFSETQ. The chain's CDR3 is CASSLGAGGQPQHF. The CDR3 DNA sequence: TGCGCCAGCAGCTTGGGCGCCGGGGGTCAGCCCCAGCATTTT.

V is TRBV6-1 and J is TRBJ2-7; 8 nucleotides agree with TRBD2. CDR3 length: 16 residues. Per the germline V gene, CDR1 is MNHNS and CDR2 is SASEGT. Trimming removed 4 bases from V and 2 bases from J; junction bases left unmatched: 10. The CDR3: CASSVNLSGGAYEQYF. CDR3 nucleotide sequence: TGTGCCAGCAGTGTCAACTTAAGCGGGGGAGCCTACGAGCAGTACTTC.

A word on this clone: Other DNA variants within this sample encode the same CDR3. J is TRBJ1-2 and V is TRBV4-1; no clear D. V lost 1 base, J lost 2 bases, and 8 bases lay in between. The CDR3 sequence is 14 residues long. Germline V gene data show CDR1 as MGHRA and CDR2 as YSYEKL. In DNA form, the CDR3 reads TGCGCCAGCAGCCAAGGGACGGGGAACTATGGCTACACCTTC. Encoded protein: CASSQGTGNYGYTF.

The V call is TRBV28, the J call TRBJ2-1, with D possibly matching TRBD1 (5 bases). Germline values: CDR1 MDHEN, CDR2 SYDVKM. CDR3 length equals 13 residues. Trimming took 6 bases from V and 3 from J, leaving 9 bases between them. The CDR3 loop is CASSPQGYNEQFF. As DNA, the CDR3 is TGTGCCAGCAGCCCCCAGGGCTACAATGAGCAGTTCTTC.

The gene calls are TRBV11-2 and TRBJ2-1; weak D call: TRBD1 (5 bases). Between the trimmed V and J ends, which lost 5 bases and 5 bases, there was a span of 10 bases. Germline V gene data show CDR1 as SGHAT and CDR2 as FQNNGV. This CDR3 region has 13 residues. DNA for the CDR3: TGTGCCAGCAGCCTATCAGGGAACAATGAGCAGTTCTTC. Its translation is CASSLSGNNEQFF.

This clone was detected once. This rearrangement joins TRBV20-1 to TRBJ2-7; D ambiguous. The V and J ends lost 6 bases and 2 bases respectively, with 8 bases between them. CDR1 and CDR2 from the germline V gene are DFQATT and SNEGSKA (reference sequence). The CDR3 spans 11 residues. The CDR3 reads CSATSTYEQYF. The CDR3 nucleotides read TGCAGTGCAACAAGTACCTACGAGCAGTACTTC.

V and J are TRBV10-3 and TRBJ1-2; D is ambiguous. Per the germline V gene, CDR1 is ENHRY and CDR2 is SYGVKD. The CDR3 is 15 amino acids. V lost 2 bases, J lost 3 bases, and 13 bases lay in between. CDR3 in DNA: TGTGCCATCAGTGAGCCCCCGCAGTCCTACTATGGCTACACCTTC. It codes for CAISEPPQSYYGYTF.

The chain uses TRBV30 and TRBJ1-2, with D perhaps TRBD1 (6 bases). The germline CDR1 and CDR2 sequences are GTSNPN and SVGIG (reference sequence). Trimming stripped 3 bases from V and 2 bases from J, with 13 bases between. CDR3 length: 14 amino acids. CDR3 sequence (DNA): TGTGCCTGGAGAAGGGGACACCTAAACTATGGCTACACCTTC. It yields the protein CAWRRGHLNYGYTF.